These 6 T cell receptor beta chains came from one sample sequenced in a study of CD8 T cells in Susac syndrome. An input of roughly 0.5 to 1 ug of RNA was subjected to reverse transcription using random hexamers. From the immunoSEQ multiplex PCR reads, TCRdb called clonotypes with MiXCR, one entry per CDR3 protein. The sample yields hundreds of thousands of distinct CDR3 sequences, 70% to 90% seen once. What was sequenced was CD8+ T cells from PBMCs. These receptors were obtained from a human donor with multiple sclerosis.

The chain couples TRBV30 to TRBJ2-1; 11 nucleotides agree with TRBD2. Germline assignment: CDR1 GTSNPN and CDR2 SVGIG (reference sequence). This CDR3 region has 15 residues. V lost 4 bases and J lost 1; bases outside the gene matches: 3. CDR3 protein: CAWTRLAGSYNEQFF. CDR3 nucleotides: TGTGCCTGGACTCGACTAGCGGGATCCTACAATGAGCAGTTCTTC. The full variable domain, its missing parts supplied by reference TRBV30 and TRBJ2-1, is SQTIHQWPATLVQPVGSPLSLECTVEGTSNPNLYWYRQAAGRGLQLLFYSVGIGQISSEVPQNLSASRPQDRQFILSSKKLLLSDSGFYLCAWTRLAGSYNEQFFGPGTRLTVL.

This sequence joins TRBV29-1 and TRBJ2-3; a possible D gene is TRBD1 (5 bases). The CDR3 runs to 13 residues. Germline V gene sequence: CDR1 SQVTM, CDR2 ANQGSEA. V shed 2 bases and J shed 7 bases, with 13 bases lying between them. The DNA for the CDR3 is TGCAGCGTTGAATTTGGGGCGCGGAATACGCAGTATTTT. Translating it yields CSVEFGARNTQYF.

The chain combines TRBV9 with TRBJ2-7, with 8 bases aligning to TRBD2. This CDR3 has 16 amino acids. The ends lost 7 bases at V and 1 base at J; junction bases unmatched: 13. Looked up from germline, CDR1 is SGDLS and CDR2 is YYNGEE. The CDR3 nucleotides read TGTGCCAGCGGCGGGGGGAGCGGGACACCGTCCTACGAGCAGTACTTC. Its translation: CASGGGSGTPSYEQYF. The whole variable domain, remainder taken from reference TRBV9 and TRBJ2-7, is DSGVTQTPKHLITATGQRVTLRCSPRSGDLSVYWYQQSLDQGLQFLIQYYNGEERAKGNILERFSAQQFPDLHSELNLSSLELGDSALYFCASGGGSGTPSYEQYFGPGTRLTVT.

This chain links TRBV19 with TRBJ2-3; D remains ambiguous. Germline V lookup: CDR1 LNHDA, CDR2 SQIVND (reference sequence). V lost 5 bases and J 6 bases, leaving 18 bases between the germline ends. The CDR3 contains 15 residues. CDR3 nucleotide sequence: TGTGCCAGTAGTGCTGCCTCTTGGAGAAGCGATACGCAGTATTTT. Translation gives CASSAASWRSDTQYF.

The chain combines TRBV7-9 with TRBJ2-2; D unclear. The CDR3 sequence is 16 residues long. Trimming left V 0 bases short and J 3 bases short, with 11 bases between. From germline, CDR1 is SEHNR and CDR2 FQNEAQ (reference sequence). The CDR3 is CASSLAMDLHTGELFF. The CDR3 DNA reads as TGTGCCAGCAGCTTAGCAATGGACCTGCACACCGGGGAGCTGTTTTTT. The entire variable domain, with the rest obtained from reference TRBV7-9 and TRBJ2-2, is as follows: DTGVSQNPRHKITKRGQNVTFRCDPISEHNRLYWYRQTLGQGPEFLTYFQNEAQLEKSRLLSDRFSAERPKGSFSTLEIQRTEQGDSAMYLCASSLAMDLHTGELFFGEGSRLTVL.

This chain links TRBV6-5 with TRBJ2-1; D ambiguous. V was pared by 4 bases and J by 0 bases, with 16 bases between. Per germline, CDR1 MNHEY and CDR2 SVGAGI. CDR3 length: 17 residues. CDR3 protein: CASSSYTLTSSYNEQFF. CDR3 nucleotide sequence: TGTGCCAGCAGTTCTTATACCCTTACGAGCTCCTACAATGAGCAGTTCTTC.